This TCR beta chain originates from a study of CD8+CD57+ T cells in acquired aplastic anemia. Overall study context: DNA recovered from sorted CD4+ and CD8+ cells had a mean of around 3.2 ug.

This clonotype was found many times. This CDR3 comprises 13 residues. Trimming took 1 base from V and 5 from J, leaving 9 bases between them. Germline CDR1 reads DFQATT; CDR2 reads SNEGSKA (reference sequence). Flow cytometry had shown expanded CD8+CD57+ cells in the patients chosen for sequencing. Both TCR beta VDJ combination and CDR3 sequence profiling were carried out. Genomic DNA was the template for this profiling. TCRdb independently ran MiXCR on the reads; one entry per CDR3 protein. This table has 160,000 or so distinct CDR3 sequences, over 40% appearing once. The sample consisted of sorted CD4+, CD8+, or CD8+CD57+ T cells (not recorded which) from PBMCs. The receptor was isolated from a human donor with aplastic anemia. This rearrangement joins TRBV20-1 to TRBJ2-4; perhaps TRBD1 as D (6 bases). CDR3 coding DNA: TGCAGTGCTAGAGTACAGGGTCAAAACATTCAGTACTTC. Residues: CSARVQGQNIQYF.